Each of the 20 T cell receptor beta chains below was sequenced from the same sample in a study of OX40 agonist ivuxolimab in advanced cancers. Profiled with immunoSEQ multiplex PCR; TCRdb holds only in-frame clones, not every one. Of 46,000 or so clones listed, about 88% are singletons. This sample comprised CD4+ or CD8+ T cells sorted from blood, obtained in a trial of the OX40 agonist ivuxolimab. The origin of the receptors is an adult with an advanced solid tumor such as melanoma, head and neck, liver or kidney cancer.

The V gene is TRBV18, the J gene TRBJ2-1, with 8 positions matching TRBD2. Germline values: CDR1 KGHSH, CDR2 LQKENI. Trimming at V came to 1 base and at J to 6 bases, leaving 11 bases not matched to a gene. CDR3 size: 17 residues. The CDR3 coding sequence is TGTGCCAGCTCACCACTTGTTAACAGCGGGAGTTTCAATGAGCAGTTCTTC. Translating gives CASSPLVNSGSFNEQFF.

V and J are TRBV6-5 and TRBJ2-7, with 8 bases lining up with TRBD1. CDR1 is MNHEY and CDR2 is SVGAGI in the germline V gene. V was clipped by 5 bases and J by 6 bases; unmatched bases: 9. CDR3 length: 14 amino acids. CDR3 sequence: CASSHYKGQAEQYF. The CDR3 DNA reads TGTGCCAGCAGTCACTACAAGGGACAGGCCGAGCAGTACTTC.

V gene TRBV2 combines with J gene TRBJ2-1, with D tentatively TRBD2 (6 bases). The CDR3 loop spans 14 amino acids. V shed 8 bases and J shed 1 base, with 12 bases lying between them. CDR1 and CDR2 from the germline V gene are SNHLY and FYNNEI. CDR3 coding DNA: TGTGCCAGCGGATTAGCGGAGTCCTACAATGAGCAGTTCTTC. Protein sequence: CASGLAESYNEQFF.

V is TRBV28 and J is TRBJ2-1; D is ambiguous. The ends were cut back, 3 bases at V and 2 bases at J, with 8 bases in the middle. Germline-derived CDR1 and CDR2 are MDHEN and SYDVKM. The CDR3 has 14 amino acids. The CDR3, as DNA: TGTGCCAGCAGTTTTGGGGTTACCTACAATGAGCAGTTCTTC. Amino acid sequence: CASSFGVTYNEQFF.

V is TRBV27 and J is TRBJ2-1; 11 bases fit TRBD2. Germline values: CDR1 MNHEY, CDR2 SMNVEV (reference sequence). J lost 0 bases, V lost 5 bases, and 3 bases had no gene match. This CDR3 has 16 residues. The CDR3 loop is CASSETSGSSYNEQFF. CDR3 bases: TGTGCCAGCAGTGAAACTAGCGGGAGCTCCTACAATGAGCAGTTCTTC.

This sequence joins TRBV5-1 and TRBJ2-3, with 7 bases that match TRBD1. V lost 3 bases and J lost 0; bases outside the gene matches: 7. Germline V gene sequence: CDR1 SGHRS, CDR2 YFSETQ. The CDR3 covers 16 residues. The CDR3 bases are TGCGCCAGCAGCTCCACAGGGGCCCGTAGCACAGATACGCAGTATTTT. Translating it yields CASSSTGARSTDTQYF.

This sequence joins TRBV7-2 and TRBJ1-1; a weak D match, TRBD1 (5 bases). This CDR3 has 14 residues. Germline lookup yields CDR1 SGHTA and CDR2 FQGNSA. The V end lost 2 bases, the J end lost 6 bases, and 13 bases lay between the germline ends. Here the CDR3 DNA reads TGTGCCAGCAGCTTATCGGCAGGGAATCCTGAAGCTTTCTTT. Protein: CASSLSAGNPEAFF.

Comments on this clone: Other DNA sequences in this sample translate to the same CDR3. Written as DNA, the CDR3 is TGCGCCAGCAGCCAAGATTCGAACACTGAAGCTTTCTTT. Its translation: CASSQDSNTEAFF. This chain uses TRBV4-3 with TRBJ1-1; D gene unclear. The CDR3 covers 13 residues. Trimming shortened V by 0 bases and J by 1 base, and 3 bases separated the two germline ends. Germline loops: CDR1 LGHNA, CDR2 YSLEER.

Turning to this clone: Other DNA variants within this sample encode the same CDR3. The chain employs TRBV7-9 and TRBJ1-1, with D possibly being TRBD1 (5 bases). The CDR3 spans 13 residues. Germline V lookup: CDR1 SEHNR, CDR2 FQNEAQ (reference sequence). Trimming removed 5 bases at V and 6 bases at J, with 13 bases between. The CDR3 DNA reads TGTGCCAGCAGCCCCGAATGGGGCCCTGAAGCTTTCTTT. It specifies CASSPEWGPEAFF.

This sequence joins TRBV14 and TRBJ2-7, with D uncertain. Germline V gene lookup returns CDR1 SGHDN and CDR2 FVKESK. This CDR3 spans 14 amino acids. The V end was cut by 0 bases, the J end by 3 bases, with 9 bases between. CDR3 in DNA: TGTGCCAGCAGCCAAGATTCAACTTACTACGAGCAGTACTTC. Protein sequence: CASSQDSTYYEQYF.

This chain joins TRBV15 and TRBJ1-2; D perhaps matches TRBD1 (5 bases). The CDR3 loop spans 12 amino acids. The V gene lost 8 bases and the J gene lost 7 bases, with 14 bases spanning the gap. Per germline, CDR1 LNHNV and CDR2 YYDKDF (reference sequence). The CDR3 is CATSGAGGGYTF. CDR3 bases: TGTGCCACCTCCGGAGCCGGGGGTGGCTACACCTTC.

This chain connects TRBV9 to TRBJ2-3, with TRBD1 matching over 7 bases. Germline CDR1 is SGDLS and CDR2 is YYNGEE. Trimming at V came to 1 base and at J to 4 bases, leaving 9 bases not matched to a gene. The CDR3 runs 16 residues. The CDR3 DNA is TGTGCCAGCAGCGTATATCAGAGGGGGCCCCCAGATACGCAGTATTTT. This gives the protein CASSVYQRGPPDTQYF.

J is TRBJ2-7 and V is TRBV11-1; the D is unclear. Germline V gene data show CDR1 as SGHAT and CDR2 as FQDESV (reference sequence). Trimming stripped 5 bases from V and 0 bases from J, with 14 bases between. The CDR3 has 15 amino acids. Here the CDR3 reads CASSLQWKSSYEQYF. DNA of the CDR3: TGTGCCAGCAGCCTTCAGTGGAAAAGCTCCTACGAGCAGTACTTC.

The J gene is TRBJ2-3, the V gene TRBV28, with D perhaps given as TRBD1 or TRBD2 (7 bases each). This CDR3 region has 18 residues. Trimming took 5 bases from V and 3 from J, leaving 24 bases between them. Germline V gene sequence: CDR1 MDHEN, CDR2 SYDVKM. The CDR3 is CASSTLQGKGGSTDTQYF. The DNA of the CDR3 is TGTGCCAGCAGTACCCTACAGGGGAAGGGCGGGAGTACAGATACGCAGTATTTT. Full variable domain (outside the CDR3, taken from reference TRBV28 and TRBJ2-3): DVKVTQSSRYLVKRTGEKVFLECVQDMDHENMFWYRQDPGLGLRLIYFSYDVKMKEKGDIPEGYSVSREKKERFSLILESASTNQTSMYLCASSTLQGKGGSTDTQYFGPGTRLTVL.

The gene calls are TRBV5-5 and TRBJ1-5; TRBD1 is a possible D gene (5 bases). This CDR3 comprises 16 residues. Germline loops: CDR1 SGHKS, CDR2 YYEKEE (reference sequence). The V end lost 5 bases, the J end lost 0 bases, and 15 bases lay between the germline ends. CDR3 amino acids: CASSFTGSNSNQPQHF. The CDR3 bases are TGTGCCAGCAGTTTTACAGGATCTAATAGCAATCAGCCCCAGCATTTT.

J is TRBJ2-7 and V is TRBV9; D is possibly TRBD2 (6 bases). Trimming cost V 0 bases and J 1 base, with 14 bases left between them. Germline V gene data show CDR1 as SGDLS and CDR2 as YYNGEE. The CDR3 spans 16 residues. The CDR3 DNA sequence: TGTGCCAGCAGCGTAGAAGGAGGGCACCTTTCCTACGAGCAGTACTTC. Translated: CASSVEGGHLSYEQYF.

This clone was seen a single time. The V and J genes are TRBV27 and TRBJ2-2, with 9 bases identical to TRBD2. The germline CDR1 and CDR2 sequences are MNHEY and SMNVEV (reference sequence). This CDR3 has 16 amino acids. The junction had 6 bases not matched to a gene; V was cut back by 2 bases and J by 5 bases. The DNA of the CDR3 is TGTGCCAGCAGTTTAATAGCGGGAGCCCGGACCGGGGAGCTGTTTTTT. Its translation: CASSLIAGARTGELFF.

The rearrangement links TRBV7-9 to TRBJ1-1, with a tentative D call TRBD1 (5 bases). The CDR3 loop spans 12 amino acids. Germline loops: CDR1 SEHNR, CDR2 FQNEAQ (reference sequence). The germline V and J ends were trimmed by 3 bases and 5 bases, with 7 bases remaining between them. CDR3 amino acids: CASSFRTTEAFF. As DNA, the CDR3 is TGTGCCAGCAGCTTTAGGACAACTGAAGCTTTCTTT.

V usage is TRBV18 and J usage is TRBJ1-6, with D tentatively TRBD1 (6 bases). In germline, CDR1 is KGHSH, CDR2 LQKENI. V lost 0 bases, J lost 14 bases, and 20 bases lay in between. The CDR3 sequence is 16 residues long. The CDR3 DNA is TGTGCCAGCTCACCACCATCCGGGGGGCGAGATTTGGCCCTCCACTTT. Amino acids: CASSPPSGGRDLALHF.

This clone is a singleton in its sample. The J gene is TRBJ2-4, the V gene TRBV18; D is perhaps TRBD1 (6 bases). The CDR3 sequence is 15 residues long. Trimming removed 1 base from V and 2 bases from J, with 9 bases in between. Germline V gene lookup returns CDR1 KGHSH and CDR2 LQKENI. The CDR3 is CASSPQDRTKNIQYF. The CDR3 DNA sequence: TGTGCCAGCTCACCACAAGACAGGACCAAAAACATTCAGTACTTC.